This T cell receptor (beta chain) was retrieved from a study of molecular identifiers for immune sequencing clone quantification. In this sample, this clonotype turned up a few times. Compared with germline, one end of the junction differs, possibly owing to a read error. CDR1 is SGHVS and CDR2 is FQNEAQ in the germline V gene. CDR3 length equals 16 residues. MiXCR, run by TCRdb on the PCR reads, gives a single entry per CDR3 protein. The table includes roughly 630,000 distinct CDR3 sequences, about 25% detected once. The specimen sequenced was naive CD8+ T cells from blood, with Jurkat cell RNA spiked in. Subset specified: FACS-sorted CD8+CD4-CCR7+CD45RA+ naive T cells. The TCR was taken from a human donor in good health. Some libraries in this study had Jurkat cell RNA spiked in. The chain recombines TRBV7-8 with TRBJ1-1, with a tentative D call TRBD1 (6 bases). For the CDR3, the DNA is TGTGCCCGCAGCTTAGTGGAGGGGGGGCGGGACACTGAAGCTTTCTTT. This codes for CARSLVEGGRDTEAFF.